This T cell receptor (beta chain) comes out of a study of siplizumab effects on memory and regulatory T cells. Study observations and caveats: A small minority of alloreactive clones were mapped to unstimulated subsets. Suppression by proliferating Tregs derived from siplizumab cultures was not verified. Naive T cells looked more diverse than memory cells and looked like major alloresponse contributors.

Assays covered roughly 100,000 TCR templates per sample. TCRdb keeps only in-frame clones here, not all; method: immunoSEQ multiplex PCR. The table lists about 94,000 clones, over 85% of them singletons. Points on this clone: What it binds is unknown.

The receptor was derived from a human donor in good health. Source material: non-Treg CD4+ T cells sorted from blood.

CDR3 sequence (DNA): TGTGCCAGTAGTATCGCTAGCGGGGGATGGGAGACCCAGTACTTC. Amino acid sequence: CASSIASGGWETQYF. The chain recombines TRBV19 with TRBJ2-5; 10 nucleotides line up with TRBD2. This CDR3 region has 15 residues. Germline trimming cut 3 bases from V and 5 bases from J; bases unmatched to any gene: 6. Germline loops: CDR1 LNHDA, CDR2 SQIVND (reference sequence).